This entry lists 25 T cell receptor beta chains sequenced from one sample in a study of T cells in Graves' hyperthyroidism and ophthalmopathy. Amplification of TCR beta CDR3 regions used RNA as the template. The HTBI primer set was used in a first-round RT-PCR of the TCR CDR3. One entry per CDR3 protein results from TCRdb running MiXCR on the multiplex PCR reads. In the table there are roughly 260,000 distinct CDR3 sequences, roughly 15% of which are singletons. The specimen was blood. Receptors originate from a woman in her thirties or forties with Graves' hyperthyroidism that later progressed to Graves' ophthalmopathy.

This clonotype has at least ten counts. This chain connects TRBV27 to TRBJ2-7, with D possibly being TRBD1 or TRBD2 (6 bases each). Germline values: CDR1 MNHEY, CDR2 SMNVEV (reference sequence). The germline V and J ends were trimmed by 0 bases and 4 bases, with 13 bases remaining between them. The CDR3 is 15 residues long. The CDR3 reads CASSLSRGLLYEQYF. CDR3 in DNA: TGTGCCAGCAGTTTATCCCGGGGGCTCCTGTACGAGCAGTACTTC.

V is TRBV6-5 and J is TRBJ1-4; D is possibly TRBD1 (6 bases). Germline assignment: CDR1 MNHEY and CDR2 SVGAGI. Trimming took 0 bases from V and 4 from J, leaving 18 bases between them. The CDR3 spans 18 residues. CDR3 region: CASSYSSLRGHRNEKLFF. The CDR3, as DNA: TGTGCCAGCAGTTACTCGAGTCTCCGGGGACATCGTAATGAAAAACTGTTTTTT.

This clonotype was counted at least ten times. This rearrangement joins TRBV28 to TRBJ1-4; no definite D call. With 6 bases removed from V and 7 bases from J, the gap between germline ends came to 18 bases. This CDR3 has 15 residues. Germline CDR1 reads MDHEN; CDR2 reads SYDVKM. The CDR3 DNA is TGTGCCAGCAGCAGATCCCTCACGTGGGGTGAAAAACTGTTTTTT. It yields the protein CASSRSLTWGEKLFF.

This clonotype was recorded many times. CDR3 region: CASSLVAGGDEQFF. CDR3 nucleotide sequence: TGCGCCAGCAGCTTGGTTGCAGGGGGGGATGAGCAGTTCTTC. The V gene is TRBV5-1, the J gene TRBJ2-1; D may match TRBD1 or TRBD2 (7 bases each). Trimming stripped 0 bases from V and 8 bases from J, with 12 bases between. Per germline, CDR1 SGHRS and CDR2 YFSETQ. This CDR3 comprises 14 residues.

This chain links TRBV12-3 or TRBV12-4 with TRBJ2-1, with 9 bases aligning to TRBD2. This CDR3 contains 12 residues. J lost 12 bases, V lost 8 bases, and 8 bases had no gene match. Here the CDR3 reads CASQRGLAGQFF. CDR3 DNA: TGTGCCAGCCAGAGGGGACTAGCCGGGCAGTTCTTC.

This clonotype was counted a few times. The rearrangement joins TRBV18 to TRBJ2-6; unclear D gene. V lost 7 bases to trimming and J lost 0 bases, with 16 bases between them. There are 17 residues in the CDR3. Germline loops: CDR1 KGHSH, CDR2 LQKENI. The CDR3 spells CASYGQEHGSGANVLTF. The CDR3 nucleotides read TGTGCCAGCTATGGGCAGGAACACGGCTCTGGGGCCAACGTCCTGACTTTC.

This clonotype was seen ten or more times. The chain links TRBV12-3 or TRBV12-4 to TRBJ2-1; D call uncertain. V gave up 0 bases and J gave up 12 bases, with 15 bases separating them. This CDR3 comprises 14 residues. The CDR3 coding sequence is TGTGCCAGCAGTTTAGCGGGAACCATTCCTGGGCAGTTCTTC. This sequence encodes CASSLAGTIPGQFF.

CDR3 sequence (DNA): TGTGCCACCAGTGATCGGACTAGCGGGACGTTTATCCATGAGCAGTTCTTC. This gives the protein CATSDRTSGTFIHEQFF. The V and J genes are TRBV24-1 and TRBJ2-1, with 12 bases identical to TRBD2. CDR1 is KGHDR and CDR2 is SFDVKD in the germline V gene. V trimming: 3 bases; J trimming: 8 bases; junction bases outside the gene matches: 10. The CDR3 is made up of 17 amino acids.

This clonotype showed up many times. The CDR3 region has the DNA TGTGCCAGCAGTCGCGGGAGGGGATCAGGCAATGAGCAGTTCTTC. Translation: CASSRGRGSGNEQFF. This chain joins TRBV2 and TRBJ2-1; 9 bases align to TRBD2. The CDR3 length is 15 residues. Trimming at V came to 5 bases and at J to 6 bases, leaving 8 bases not matched to a gene. Looked up from germline, CDR1 is SNHLY and CDR2 is FYNNEI.

This chain uses TRBV20-1 with TRBJ2-1, with TRBD1 identical over 7 bases. Per germline, CDR1 DFQATT and CDR2 SNEGSKA (reference sequence). V lost 2 bases, J lost 15 bases, and 19 bases stayed unmatched. CDR3 length: 15 residues. The CDR3 loop is CSARWTGRDPPRGFF. Written as DNA, the CDR3 is TGCAGTGCTAGATGGACAGGCCGGGACCCCCCCAGGGGGTTCTTC.

This clonotype came up a few times. CDR3 nucleotide sequence: TGCAGCGTTCCCGACAGGGGAAACTATGGCTACACCTTC. It specifies CSVPDRGNYGYTF. This chain joins TRBV29-1 and TRBJ1-2; 8 nucleotides agree with TRBD1. The CDR3 extends over 13 amino acids. V lost 5 bases, J lost 2 bases, and 4 bases stayed unmatched. Germline V gene data show CDR1 as SQVTM and CDR2 as ANQGSEA.

This clonotype occurred many times. This chain joins TRBV4-1 and TRBJ2-5; D gene unclear. Between the trimmed V and J ends, which lost 4 bases and 5 bases, there was a span of 35 bases. CDR3 length equals 21 residues. Germline lookup yields CDR1 MGHRA and CDR2 YSYEKL. This CDR3 is CASSLSDAPLSDLPNSETQYF. The CDR3 DNA is TGCGCCAGCAGCCTCAGCGATGCCCCACTAAGCGACCTCCCCAATAGTGAGACCCAGTACTTC.

This clonotype was picked up many times. The chain employs TRBV2 and TRBJ1-6; 8 bases match TRBD1. This CDR3 comprises 15 residues. From germline, CDR1 is SNHLY and CDR2 FYNNEI. V shed 6 bases and J 1 base; nucleotides not matched to a gene: 2. CDR3 in DNA: TGTGCCAGCAGGGACAGGGAGTCCTATAATTCACCCCTCCACTTT. This gives the protein CASRDRESYNSPLHF.

CDR3 in amino acids: CASSYYRTGGSETQYF. The CDR3 DNA sequence: TGTGCCAGCAGTTACTATCGGACAGGGGGCTCAGAGACCCAGTACTTC. The chain carries TRBV6-2 or TRBV6-3 and TRBJ2-5, with 11 bases identical to TRBD1. Germline CDR1 is MNHEY and CDR2 is SVGEGT. V dropped 1 base and J dropped 4; count of bases not matched to a gene: 5. The CDR3 totals 16 residues.

The chain joins TRBV19 to TRBJ1-6; a possible D gene is TRBD1 (6 bases). Germline V gene lookup returns CDR1 LNHDA and CDR2 SQIVND (reference sequence). CDR3 length: 14 amino acids. Trimming left V 5 bases short and J 7 bases short, with 12 bases between. Here the CDR3 DNA reads TGTGCCAGTAGTTCACAGGGTGTCAATTCACCCCTCCACTTT. This sequence encodes CASSSQGVNSPLHF.

Ten or more counts support this clonotype. CDR3 nucleotide sequence: TGTGCCAGCAGCCTAGGGACAGGGATGTATGGCTACACCTTC. Encoded protein: CASSLGTGMYGYTF. The gene calls are TRBV7-6 and TRBJ1-2; 9 nucleotides line up with TRBD1. CDR1 and CDR2 (germline): SGHVS, FNYEAQ. V lost 5 bases and J lost 5; bases outside the gene matches: 6. The CDR3 spans 14 residues.

This clonotype appeared many times. The chain combines TRBV4-1 with TRBJ2-5, with TRBD2 identical over 9 bases. The CDR3 spans 16 residues. Germline CDR1 and CDR2: MGHRA and YSYEKL. The ends lost 1 base at V and 3 bases at J; junction bases unmatched: 6. This CDR3 is CASSQVPGLAKETQYF. The CDR3 bases are TGCGCCAGCAGCCAAGTACCTGGACTAGCGAAAGAGACCCAGTACTTC.

This clonotype was observed a few times. The rearrangement links TRBV6-1 to TRBJ2-1, with D possibly matching TRBD2 (5 bases). The V end lost 5 bases, the J end lost 7 bases, and 18 bases lay between the germline ends. This CDR3 has 15 residues. CDR1 and CDR2 from the germline V gene are MNHNS and SASEGT. As DNA, the CDR3 is TGTGCCAGCAGTTATTTAGGGTCGAGAGGGAATGAGCAGTTCTTC. Translating gives CASSYLGSRGNEQFF.

This clonotype has more than one count but fewer than ten. The chain links TRBV5-1 to TRBJ2-1; a possible D gene is TRBD2 (5 bases). The CDR3 consists of 15 residues. V was trimmed by 4 bases and J by 0 bases, leaving 11 bases between them. Germline CDR1 SGHRS, CDR2 YFSETQ. The DNA for the CDR3 is TGCGCCAGCAGCGGAAAAGAGGGCTCCTACAATGAGCAGTTCTTC. This sequence encodes CASSGKEGSYNEQFF.

Many counts were recorded for this clonotype. V usage is TRBV15 and J usage is TRBJ2-7; D is uncertain. The CDR3 is made up of 14 amino acids. V gave up 4 bases and J gave up 1 base, with 11 bases separating them. Germline V lookup: CDR1 LNHNV, CDR2 YYDKDF (reference sequence). The CDR3 here is CATSKTKVSYEQYF. CDR3 nucleotides: TGTGCCACCAGCAAAACCAAAGTATCCTACGAGCAGTACTTC.

This chain joins TRBV5-6 and TRBJ2-1, with no clear D. Trimming took 1 base from V and 4 from J, leaving 9 bases between them. Germline lookup yields CDR1 SGHDT and CDR2 YYEEEE. This CDR3 spans 14 amino acids. CDR3 nucleotides: TGTGCCAGCAGCTTGATCTGGCAGTACAATGAGCAGTTCTTC. Translated, it gives CASSLIWQYNEQFF.

This clonotype was recorded many times. The chain uses TRBV11-2 and TRBJ2-5, with D perhaps TRBD2 (5 bases). Trimming took off 1 base at V and 5 bases at J, with 8 bases between the two ends. Germline CDR1 and CDR2: SGHAT and FQNNGV. The CDR3 consists of 13 residues. The DNA of the CDR3 is TGTGCCAGCAGCTTAGGGACGGGGGAGACCCAGTACTTC. Encoded protein: CASSLGTGETQYF. Using reference TRBV11-2 and TRBJ2-5 for the parts outside the CDR3, the full variable domain is EAGVAQSPRYKIIEKRQSVAFWCNPISGHATLYWYQQILGQGPKLLIQFQNNGVVDDSQLPKDRFSAERLKGVDSTLKIQPAKLEDSAVYLCASSLGTGETQYFGPGTRLLVL.

This clonotype was counted ten times or more. The gene calls are TRBV13 and TRBJ2-1; 10 bases line up with TRBD2. This CDR3 spans 15 amino acids. The V gene's germline CDR1 is PRHDT and CDR2 FYEKMQ (reference sequence). V was pared by 5 bases and J by 2 bases, with 3 bases of the junction left unmatched. CDR3 nucleotide sequence: TGTGCCAGCAGCGTTACTAGCGGGACCTACAATGAGCAGTTCTTC. Its protein product is CASSVTSGTYNEQFF.

The chain uses TRBV4-1 and TRBJ2-3, with D possibly being TRBD2 (5 bases). The CDR3 runs 15 residues. The germline V gene encodes CDR1 MGHRA and CDR2 YSYEKL. V was trimmed by 1 base and J by 0 bases, leaving 8 bases between them. The CDR3 region is CASSQVATSTDTQYF. DNA of the CDR3: TGCGCCAGCAGCCAAGTAGCGACTAGCACAGATACGCAGTATTTT.

The chain has TRBV6-5 and TRBJ2-7, with TRBD1 as a possible D gene (5 bases). Deletions cut 2 bases from V and 4 bases from J, with 12 bases between. The CDR3 is made up of 14 amino acids. The germline V gene has CDR1 MNHEY and CDR2 SVGAGI. As DNA, the CDR3 is TGTGCCAGCAGTTACAGGGGCACCGCATACGAGCAGTACTTC. It encodes CASSYRGTAYEQYF.